The next 13 T cell receptor beta chains were all read from a single sample in a study of OX40 agonist ivuxolimab in advanced cancers. TCRdb keeps only in-frame clones here, not all; method: immunoSEQ multiplex PCR. The sample carries some 22,000 clones, approximately 77% recorded once. The material was CD4+ or CD8+ T cells sorted from blood, obtained in a trial of the OX40 agonist ivuxolimab. The receptors were sampled from an adult with an advanced solid tumor such as melanoma, head and neck, liver or kidney cancer.

By sample fraction, this clone is medium-sized. The junction departs from the called germline gene at one end, perhaps through a read error. The chain uses TRBV20-1 and TRBJ1-2; no clear D gene. In germline, CDR1 is DFQATT, CDR2 SNEGSKA (reference sequence). The CDR3 spans 11 residues. CDR3 region: CSAPAGRVGSF. Here the CDR3 DNA reads TGCAGTGCACCCGCCGGGAGGGTGGGGTCCTTC.

The CDR3 region is CASSYSDITEAFF. The CDR3 bases are TGTGCCAGCAGTTACTCGGACATCACTGAAGCTTTCTTT. The chain recombines TRBV6-5 with TRBJ1-1, with D maybe TRBD1 (5 bases). Germline lookup yields CDR1 MNHEY and CDR2 SVGAGI. V lost 0 bases, J lost 4 bases, and 6 bases lay in between. The CDR3 has 13 amino acids.

The genes are TRBV5-1 and TRBJ2-5; D is unresolved. V lost 2 bases, J lost 2 bases, and 1 base lay in between. The germline V gene encodes CDR1 SGHRS and CDR2 YFSETQ. This CDR3 contains 11 residues. Written as DNA, the CDR3 is TGCGCCAGCAGCTTTCAAGAGACCCAGTACTTC. It translates to CASSFQETQYF.

The chain uses TRBV4-3 and TRBJ2-1; no clear D. V was pared by 5 bases and J by 1 base, with 18 bases between. The germline V gene has CDR1 LGHNA and CDR2 YSLEER. CDR3 length equals 17 residues. CDR3 coding DNA: TGCGCCAGCAGCTCCCTAGGGCGACGCTTGTCCTACAATGAGCAGTTCTTC. Translated, it gives CASSSLGRRLSYNEQFF.

The sample holds one count of this clone. For the CDR3, the DNA is TGCGCCAGCAGCTTGGTGGGGGATACGCAGTATTTT. Protein: CASSLVGDTQYF. This chain connects TRBV5-1 to TRBJ2-3; no reliable D call. CDR1 and CDR2 (germline): SGHRS, YFSETQ. CDR3 size: 12 residues. V was trimmed by 0 bases and J by 6 bases, leaving 5 bases between them.

CDR3 sequence reads: CASSSRQVLYGYTF. CDR3 DNA sequence: TGTGCCAGCAGCTCCCGGCAGGTCCTATATGGCTACACCTTC. V gene TRBV5-6 combines with J gene TRBJ1-2, with D uncertain. Trimming left V 3 bases short and J 5 bases short, with 14 bases between. The CDR3 has 14 amino acids. The germline CDR1 and CDR2 sequences are SGHDT and YYEEEE.

This chain connects TRBV6-6 to TRBJ1-2, with D perhaps TRBD1 (5 bases). V was shortened by 4 bases and J by 3 bases, with 15 bases between the two germline ends. There are 15 residues in the CDR3. Looked up from germline, CDR1 is MNHNY and CDR2 is SVGAGI (reference sequence). The CDR3 is CASSSPEGTDYGYTF. CDR3 nucleotide sequence: TGTGCCAGCAGTTCGCCGGAAGGGACTGACTATGGCTACACCTTC.

This clone was observed a few times. The chain joins TRBV4-2 to TRBJ1-2; D unclear. The length of the CDR3 is 14 residues. V lost 0 bases to trimming and J lost 5 bases, with 10 bases between them. Germline V gene sequence: CDR1 LGHNA, CDR2 YNFKEQ. The CDR3 nucleotides read TGTGCCAGCAGCCAAGATCTTGGGGTTTATGGCTACACCTTC. Its translation is CASSQDLGVYGYTF.

The V and J genes are TRBV10-2 and TRBJ2-3; D call uncertain. Germline lookup yields CDR1 WSHSY and CDR2 SAAADI. The CDR3 length is 11 residues. The V and J ends lost 8 bases and 5 bases respectively, with 8 bases between them. The CDR3 bases are TGCGCCAGCGTCTCGGTAGATACGCAGTATTTT. It translates to CASVSVDTQYF.

The genes are TRBV18 and TRBJ2-3, with D uncertain. Germline V lookup: CDR1 KGHSH, CDR2 LQKENI. Trimming stripped 0 bases from V and 0 bases from J, with 1 base between. This CDR3 region has 13 residues. The CDR3 coding sequence is TGTGCCAGCTCACCACCGAGCACAGATACGCAGTATTTT. Amino acids: CASSPPSTDTQYF.

This clone is a singleton in its sample. The chain employs TRBV9 and TRBJ2-1; D is ambiguous. This CDR3 contains 12 residues. CDR1 SGDLS and CDR2 YYNGEE come from the germline V gene. Trimming stripped 2 bases from V and 4 bases from J, with 4 bases between. CDR3 loop: CASSVNYNEQFF. The CDR3 DNA follows: TGTGCCAGCAGCGTCAATTACAATGAGCAGTTCTTC. Variable domain in full (rest from reference TRBV9 and TRBJ2-1): DSGVTQTPKHLITATGQRVTLRCSPRSGDLSVYWYQQSLDQGLQFLIQYYNGEERAKGNILERFSAQQFPDLHSELNLSSLELGDSALYFCASSVNYNEQFFGPGTRLTVL.

The rearrangement joins TRBV19 to TRBJ2-1; 7 nucleotides line up with TRBD2. CDR3 length equals 15 residues. The V gene end was trimmed by 6 bases and the J gene end by 7 bases; junction bases not matched to a gene: 12. CDR1 is LNHDA and CDR2 is SQIVND in the germline V gene (reference sequence). This CDR3 is CASSETGTTLNEQFF. Written as DNA, the CDR3 is TGTGCCAGTAGCGAAACCGGGACTACATTAAATGAGCAGTTCTTC.

The rearrangement joins TRBV6-6 to TRBJ2-7; TRBD1 is a possible D gene (6 bases). Germline assignment: CDR1 MNHNY and CDR2 SVGAGI (reference sequence). The CDR3 covers 13 residues. The V and J ends lost 6 bases and 0 bases respectively, with 9 bases between them. The CDR3 reads CASSRDISYEQYF. The CDR3 DNA is TGTGCCAGCAGCCGGGACATCTCCTACGAGCAGTACTTC.